The clone carrying this T cell receptor beta chain has more than one count but fewer than ten. The antigen remains unidentified. This sample is drawn from a study of T cell repertoires in cytomegalovirus infection. For the study at large: Public signatures in TCR beta pointed to CMV infection and matching HLA type.

The length of the CDR3 is 15 residues. Germline values: CDR1 SGHRS, CDR2 YFSETQ. The V gene lost 0 bases and the J gene lost 4 bases, with 13 bases spanning the gap. The study's findings and limits: Ex vivo, HLA-C-restricted CMV-specific TCR beta clonotypes prevailed over the rest of the response. Identification of carriers of CMV plus the relevant HLA was achieved through cumulative public TCR beta family frequency.

In TCRdb, the reads were re-called with MiXCR into one record per CDR3 protein. Of about 740,000 distinct CDR3 sequences listed, less than 40% are singletons. Source material: PBMCs. The rearrangement uses TRBV5-1 and TRBJ1-1; D possibly corresponds to TRBD1 (6 bases). The clonotype comes from a human donor in good health (CMV status not recorded). Some clones in this sample may be carry-over from other donors' samples. CDR3: CASSLDPGAATEAFF. CDR3 DNA sequence: TGCGCCAGCAGCTTGGATCCAGGGGCGGCCACTGAAGCTTTCTTT.